The rows below give T cell receptor beta chains drawn from one sample of a study of blood T cell repertoires in COVID-19. Sequenced by immunoSEQ multiplex PCR; TCRdb stores in-frame clones only, minus some. The top ten hold 18% of the sample, which has some 200,000 clones, nearly 90% seen once. Sequencing input: peripheral blood. Receptors were obtained from a man between 50 and 59 years old with COVID-19, enrolled during active disease. Both conserved end residues are part of each CDR3. Fields, in order: V gene, J gene, D gene, clone size, CDR3 DNA, CDR3 protein. A D gene is named only where the DNA matches it firmly. Expanded clones get a size class; other rows say once, few or many, or leave the size out.

V: TRBV10-3
J: TRBJ2-7
D: .
size: .
DNA: TGTGCCATCAGCGAGGGGGGGAACTCCTACGAGCAGTACTTC
CDR3: CAISEGGNSYEQYF

V: TRBV19
J: TRBJ1-5
D: .
size: once
DNA: TGTGCCAGTAGTATTGAGGCAGGGAAGGTGTTGGGCAATCAGCCCCAGCATTTT
CDR3: CASSIEAGKVLGNQPQHF

V: TRBV2
J: TRBJ2-6
D: TRBD1
size: .
DNA: TGTGCCATTAGGACAGGGATGGGGTCTGGGGCCAACGTCCTGACTTTC
CDR3: CAIRTGMGSGANVLTF

V: TRBV5-6
J: TRBJ2-7
D: TRBD2
size: .
DNA: TGTGCCAGCAGCTTGGTCGGGAGGGTCGAGCAGTACTTC
CDR3: CASSLVGRVEQYF

V: TRBV28
J: TRBJ1-5
D: .
size: .
DNA: TGTGCCAGCACCCTCGTCGGTCAGCCCCAGCATTTT
CDR3: CASTLVGQPQHF

V: TRBV18
J: TRBJ2-3
D: .
size: .
DNA: TGTGCCAGCTCATTTGGCGCGGCTGTAACAGATACGCAGTATTTT
CDR3: CASSFGAAVTDTQYF

V: TRBV6-5
J: TRBJ2-7
D: .
size: .
DNA: TGTGCCAGCAGTTACTGGGGCCCGGGCGAGCAGTACTTC
CDR3: CASSYWGPGEQYF

V: TRBV24-1
J: TRBJ2-1
D: TRBD1
size: few
DNA: TGTGCCACCAGTGACCCAGGGGGCCAGGGCGGCTACAATGAGCAGTTCTTC
CDR3: CATSDPGGQGGYNEQFF

V: TRBV5-6
J: TRBJ2-5
D: TRBD2
size: .
DNA: TGTGCCTCACTGCGGGGGGGCGGTGAGACCCAGTACTTC
CDR3: CASLRGGGETQYF

V: TRBV5-1
J: TRBJ2-3
D: .
size: .
DNA: TGCGCCAGCAGCTTGGGACAGAGCACAGATACGCAGTATTTT
CDR3: CASSLGQSTDTQYF